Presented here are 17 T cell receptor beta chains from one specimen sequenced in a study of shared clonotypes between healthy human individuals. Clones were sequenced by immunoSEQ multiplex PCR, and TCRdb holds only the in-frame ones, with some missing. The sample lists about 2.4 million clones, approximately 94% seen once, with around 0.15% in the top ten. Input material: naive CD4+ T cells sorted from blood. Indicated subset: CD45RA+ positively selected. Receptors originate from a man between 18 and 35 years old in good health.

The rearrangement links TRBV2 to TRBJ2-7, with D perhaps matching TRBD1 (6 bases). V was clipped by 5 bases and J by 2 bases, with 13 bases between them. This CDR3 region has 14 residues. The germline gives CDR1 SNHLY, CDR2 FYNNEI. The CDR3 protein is CASSFQGLTYEQYF. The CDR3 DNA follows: TGTGCCAGCAGTTTCCAGGGGCTTACCTACGAGCAGTACTTC.

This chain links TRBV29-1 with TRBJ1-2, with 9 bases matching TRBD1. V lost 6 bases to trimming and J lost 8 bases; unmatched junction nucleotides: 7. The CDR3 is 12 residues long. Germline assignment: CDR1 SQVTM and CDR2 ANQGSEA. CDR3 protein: CSVGTGSGGYTF. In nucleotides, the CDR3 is TGCAGCGTAGGGACAGGGTCAGGCGGCTACACCTTC.

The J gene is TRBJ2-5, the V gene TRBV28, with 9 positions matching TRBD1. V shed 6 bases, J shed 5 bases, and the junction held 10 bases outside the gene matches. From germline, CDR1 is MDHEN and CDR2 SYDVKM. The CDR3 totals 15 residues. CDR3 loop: CASRPGDRVSETQYF. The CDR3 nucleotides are TGTGCCAGCAGGCCCGGGGACAGGGTCTCGGAGACCCAGTACTTC.

CDR3: CAISEVGLMNTEAFF. CDR3 DNA: TGTGCCATCAGTGAGGTCGGACTGATGAACACTGAAGCTTTCTTT. V usage is TRBV10-3 and J usage is TRBJ1-1; D unclear. The CDR3 sequence is 15 residues long. V shed 2 bases and J shed 0 bases, with 10 bases lying between them. Germline CDR1 ENHRY, CDR2 SYGVKD.

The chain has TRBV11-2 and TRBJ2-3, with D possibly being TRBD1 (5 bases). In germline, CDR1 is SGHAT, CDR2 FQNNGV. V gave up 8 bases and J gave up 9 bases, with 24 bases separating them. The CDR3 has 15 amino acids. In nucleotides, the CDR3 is TGTGCCAGCGGATTAGGGGTTCAGGGCGGTGGAACGCAGTATTTT. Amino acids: CASGLGVQGGGTQYF.

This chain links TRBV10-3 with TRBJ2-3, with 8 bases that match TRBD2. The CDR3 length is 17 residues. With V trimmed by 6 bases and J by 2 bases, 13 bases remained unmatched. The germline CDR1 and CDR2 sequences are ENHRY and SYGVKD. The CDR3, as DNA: TGTGCCATCAGGGGGGTTACTAGCGGAGTAATCACAGATACGCAGTATTTT. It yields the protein CAIRGVTSGVITDTQYF.

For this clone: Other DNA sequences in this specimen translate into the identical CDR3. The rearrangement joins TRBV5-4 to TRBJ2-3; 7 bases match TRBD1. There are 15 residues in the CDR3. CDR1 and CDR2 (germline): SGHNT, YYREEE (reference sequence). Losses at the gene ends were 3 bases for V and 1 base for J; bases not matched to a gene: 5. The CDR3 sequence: CASSSSGGRTDTQYF. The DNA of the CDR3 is TGTGCCAGCAGCTCGTCAGGGGGTCGCACAGATACGCAGTATTTT. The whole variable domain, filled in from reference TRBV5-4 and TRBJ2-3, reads ETGVTQSPTHLIKTRGQQVTLRCSSQSGHNTVSWYQQALGQGPQFIFQYYREEENGRGNFPPRFSGLQFPNYSSELNVNALELDDSALYLCASSSSGGRTDTQYFGPGTRLTVL.

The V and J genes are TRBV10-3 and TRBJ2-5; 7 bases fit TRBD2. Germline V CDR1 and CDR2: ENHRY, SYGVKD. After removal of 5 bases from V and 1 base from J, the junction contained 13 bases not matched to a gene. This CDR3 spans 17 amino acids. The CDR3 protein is CAISPSLGGDGQETQYF. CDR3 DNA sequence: TGTGCCATCAGTCCATCCCTGGGAGGGGATGGCCAAGAGACCCAGTACTTC.

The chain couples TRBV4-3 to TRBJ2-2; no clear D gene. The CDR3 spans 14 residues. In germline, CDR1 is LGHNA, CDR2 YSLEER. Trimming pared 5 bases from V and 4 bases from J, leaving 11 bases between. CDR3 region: CASSTGPGTGELFF. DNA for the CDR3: TGCGCCAGCAGCACCGGCCCGGGCACCGGGGAGCTGTTTTTT.

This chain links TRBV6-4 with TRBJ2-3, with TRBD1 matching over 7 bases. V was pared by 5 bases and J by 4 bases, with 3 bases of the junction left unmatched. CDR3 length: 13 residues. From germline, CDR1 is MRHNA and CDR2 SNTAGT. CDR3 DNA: TGTGCCAGCAGTCGGACAGGCCCAGATACGCAGTATTTT. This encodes CASSRTGPDTQYF.

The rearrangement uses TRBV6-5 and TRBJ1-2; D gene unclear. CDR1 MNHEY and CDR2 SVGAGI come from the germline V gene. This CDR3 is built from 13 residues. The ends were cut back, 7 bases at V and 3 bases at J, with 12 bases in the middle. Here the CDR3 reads CASTKGVDYGYTF. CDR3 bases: TGTGCCAGCACGAAGGGAGTGGACTATGGCTACACCTTC.

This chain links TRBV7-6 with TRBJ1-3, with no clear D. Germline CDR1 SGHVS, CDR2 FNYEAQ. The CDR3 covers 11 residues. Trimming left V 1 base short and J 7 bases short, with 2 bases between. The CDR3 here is CASSLGNTIYF. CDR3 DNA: TGTGCCAGCAGCTTAGGTAACACCATATATTTT.

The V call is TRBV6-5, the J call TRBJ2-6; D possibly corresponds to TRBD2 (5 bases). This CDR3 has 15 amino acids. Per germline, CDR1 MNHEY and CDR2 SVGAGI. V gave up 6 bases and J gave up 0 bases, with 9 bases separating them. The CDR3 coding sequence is TGTGCCAGCAGGCGGGTTAGCTCTGGGGCCAACGTCCTGACTTTC. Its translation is CASRRVSSGANVLTF.

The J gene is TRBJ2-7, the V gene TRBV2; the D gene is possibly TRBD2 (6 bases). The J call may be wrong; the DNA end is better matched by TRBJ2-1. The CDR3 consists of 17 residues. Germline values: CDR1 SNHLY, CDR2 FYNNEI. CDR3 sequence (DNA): TGTGCCAGCAGTGAGAACCCTAGCGTCAGCTCCTACAATGAGCAGTTCTTC. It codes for CASSENPSVSSYNEQFF.

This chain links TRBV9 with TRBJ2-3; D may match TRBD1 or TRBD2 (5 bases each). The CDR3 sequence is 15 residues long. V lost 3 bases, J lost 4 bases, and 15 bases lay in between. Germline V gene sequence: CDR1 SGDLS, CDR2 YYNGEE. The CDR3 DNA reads TGTGCCAGCAGCGCACGACCAAGGGACGCAGATACGCAGTATTTT. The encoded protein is CASSARPRDADTQYF. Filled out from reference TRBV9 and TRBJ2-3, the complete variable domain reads DSGVTQTPKHLITATGQRVTLRCSPRSGDLSVYWYQQSLDQGLQFLIQYYNGEERAKGNILERFSAQQFPDLHSELNLSSLELGDSALYFCASSARPRDADTQYFGPGTRLTVL.

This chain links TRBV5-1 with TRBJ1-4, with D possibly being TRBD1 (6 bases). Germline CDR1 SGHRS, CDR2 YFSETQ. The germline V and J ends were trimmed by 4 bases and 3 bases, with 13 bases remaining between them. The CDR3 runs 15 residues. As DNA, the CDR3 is TGCGCCAGCAGCCCTTCCGACAGGTCTAATGAAAAACTGTTTTTT. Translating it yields CASSPSDRSNEKLFF.

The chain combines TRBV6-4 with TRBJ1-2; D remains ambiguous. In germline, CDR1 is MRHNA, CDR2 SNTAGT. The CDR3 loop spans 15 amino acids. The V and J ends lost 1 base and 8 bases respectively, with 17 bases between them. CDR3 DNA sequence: TGTGCCAGCAGTGACTTGGGCCTGAGCTCGTGGGGCTACACCTTC. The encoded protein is CASSDLGLSSWGYTF.